One sample yielded the 32 T cell receptor beta chains listed below, sequenced in a study of T-cell reconstitution after alpha-beta-depleted transplantation in children. A TCRbeta library incorporating unique molecular identifiers was prepared. Each CDR3 protein is one row after TCRdb ran MiXCR on the PCR reads. Found here are approximately 400,000 distinct CDR3 sequences, roughly 17% of them singletons; the top ten hold around 30%. The sequenced sample was PBMCs, mostly from graft donor cells, obtained 360 days after TCRalphabeta/CD19-depleted stem cell transplant. These receptor sequences come from a boy in the first two years of life who had a stem cell transplant for Wiskott-Aldrich syndrome, so the T cells may come from the graft donor.

This clonotype was counted a few times. The J gene is TRBJ2-1, the V gene TRBV12-3 or TRBV12-4, with TRBD2 identical over 7 bases. The CDR3 has 12 amino acids. Trimming took 5 bases from V and 15 from J; bases not matched to a gene: 10. The CDR3 loop reads CASSAKATSRFF. The CDR3, as DNA: TGTGCCAGCAGTGCTAAAGCGACTAGCCGGTTCTTC.

This chain joins TRBV12-3 or TRBV12-4 and TRBJ2-3, with TRBD1 matching 9 bases. The trim removed 5 bases at V and 2 bases at J, leaving 11 bases unmatched. The CDR3 is made up of 17 amino acids. CDR3 bases: TGTGCCAGCAGTGTCTGGCCGTGGGACAGGGACACAGATACGCAGTATTTT. Its protein is CASSVWPWDRDTDTQYF.

V gene TRBV18 combines with J gene TRBJ2-3; a possible D gene is TRBD2 (6 bases). Trimming removed 1 base at V and 2 bases at J, with 10 bases between. CDR1 and CDR2 from the germline V gene are KGHSH and LQKENI. The CDR3 loop spans 15 amino acids. CDR3 residues: CASSPRAGSTDTQYF. The CDR3 DNA sequence: TGTGCCAGCTCACCACGGGCGGGGTCCACAGATACGCAGTATTTT.

The V and J genes are TRBV5-1 and TRBJ2-7; 8 bases are a match to TRBD2. Germline V gives CDR1 SGHRS, CDR2 YFSETQ. With V trimmed by 4 bases and J by 2 bases, 8 bases remained unmatched. CDR3 size: 15 residues. CDR3 sequence (DNA): TGCGCCAGCAGCATTCGGGGGGGAAGGACCTACGAGCAGTACTTC. Translation gives CASSIRGGRTYEQYF.

The chain is built from TRBV20-1 and TRBJ2-3; 10 bases are shared with TRBD2. Germline CDR1 and CDR2: DFQATT and SNEGSKA (reference sequence). V lost 2 bases and J lost 4; bases outside the gene matches: 9. This CDR3 contains 16 residues. CDR3 protein: CSARNPSGGPADTQYF. CDR3 nucleotides: TGCAGTGCTAGAAACCCTAGCGGGGGCCCCGCAGATACGCAGTATTTT.

The CDR3 protein is CASSPVRVDTQYF. Here the CDR3 DNA reads TGTGCCAGCTCACCAGTGAGGGTTGATACGCAGTATTTT. This rearrangement joins TRBV18 to TRBJ2-3, with D maybe TRBD2 (5 bases). This CDR3 is built from 13 residues. The V gene lost 2 bases and the J gene lost 6 bases, with 9 bases spanning the gap. Germline lookup yields CDR1 KGHSH and CDR2 LQKENI.

This clonotype was detected only a few times. The chain couples TRBV12-5 to TRBJ2-2, with D perhaps matching TRBD1 or TRBD2 (6 bases each). V was cut by 0 bases and J by 1 base, with 21 bases left in between. CDR1 and CDR2 from the germline V gene are LGHNT and FRNRAP. This CDR3 comprises 20 residues. CDR3 coding DNA: TGTGCTAGTGGTTTGGTACAAAAAATTGGGGGGCAAATGAACACCGGGGAGCTGTTTTTT. As protein: CASGLVQKIGGQMNTGELFF.

This chain joins TRBV5-1 and TRBJ2-7; no firm D call. This CDR3 has 14 residues. In germline, CDR1 is SGHRS, CDR2 YFSETQ. Trimming removed 2 bases at V and 3 bases at J, with 12 bases between. Here the CDR3 reads CASSFESVRYEQYF. The DNA of the CDR3 is TGCGCCAGCAGCTTCGAAAGCGTCCGCTACGAGCAGTACTTC.

The V call is TRBV29-1, the J call TRBJ2-5; possible D gene TRBD1, 6 bases. CDR3 size: 11 residues. V was pared by 7 bases and J by 5 bases, with 11 bases between. Germline lookup yields CDR1 SQVTM and CDR2 ANQGSEA. In nucleotides, the CDR3 is TGCAGCGACGGGGACACCGAGACCCAGTACTTC. Its protein product is CSDGDTETQYF.

This chain connects TRBV2 to TRBJ2-7; 13 bases fit TRBD2. This CDR3 contains 15 residues. The V segment lost 6 bases and the J segment 6 bases; nucleotides outside the gene matches: 8. CDR1 and CDR2 (germline): SNHLY, FYNNEI. Here the CDR3 reads CASRTGTSGISEQYF. As DNA, the CDR3 is TGTGCCAGCAGAACCGGGACTAGCGGGATTAGCGAGCAGTACTTC. Together with reference TRBV2 and TRBJ2-7, the CDR3 gives the full variable domain: EPEVTQTPSHQVTQMGQEVILRCVPISNHLYFYWYRQILGQKVEFLVSFYNNEISEKSEIFDDQFSVERPDGSNFTLKIRSTKLEDSAMYFCASRTGTSGISEQYFGPGTRLTVT.

The genes are TRBV7-9 and TRBJ2-2; TRBD1 agrees at 9 bases. The germline V gene has CDR1 SEHNR and CDR2 FQNEAQ (reference sequence). The J segment lost 6 bases and the V segment lost 6 bases, leaving 8 bases of the junction unmatched. This CDR3 has 15 amino acids. The CDR3 here is CASRDSDRGAGELFF. CDR3 sequence (DNA): TGTGCCAGCAGAGACTCGGACAGGGGCGCCGGGGAGCTGTTTTTT.

This clonotype was detected only a few times. The CDR3: CATSRGDITDTQYF. CDR3 DNA: TGTGCCACCAGCAGAGGGGACATCACAGATACGCAGTATTTT. The chain uses TRBV15 and TRBJ2-3; the D gene is possibly TRBD1 (6 bases). There are 14 residues in the CDR3. With 1 base removed from V and 2 bases from J, the gap between germline ends came to 7 bases. CDR1 and CDR2 (germline): LNHNV, YYDKDF (reference sequence).

This clonotype was recorded a few times. This chain joins TRBV20-1 and TRBJ2-1; 8 positions match TRBD2. Germline V gene data show CDR1 as DFQATT and CDR2 as SNEGSKA (reference sequence). V shed 5 bases, J shed 5 bases, and the junction held 17 bases outside the gene matches. This CDR3 is 17 amino acids long. The CDR3 protein is CSAPVIPPLAGNNEQFF. The CDR3 DNA is TGCAGTGCTCCCGTAATCCCCCCCTTAGCGGGGAACAATGAGCAGTTCTTC.

There are a few counts of this clonotype. The chain combines TRBV18 with TRBJ2-1, with D perhaps TRBD1 or TRBD2 (5 bases each). The germline V gene encodes CDR1 KGHSH and CDR2 LQKENI. This CDR3 spans 15 amino acids. Trimming removed 3 bases at V and 3 bases at J, with 12 bases between. CDR3 residues: CASSPGDPDYNEQFF. Here the CDR3 DNA reads TGTGCCAGCTCACCGGGGGACCCGGACTACAATGAGCAGTTCTTC.

The table lists this clonotype with many counts. This chain joins TRBV11-2 and TRBJ1-2; D not resolved. V was clipped by 0 bases and J by 7 bases, with 9 bases between them. This CDR3 has 13 residues. Germline lookup yields CDR1 SGHAT and CDR2 FQNNGV. CDR3 in amino acids: CASSLDEELGYTF. In DNA form, the CDR3 reads TGTGCCAGCAGCTTAGATGAGGAACTTGGCTACACCTTC.

The chain employs TRBV6-2 or TRBV6-3 and TRBJ2-7; 12 nucleotides align to TRBD2. CDR3 length: 18 residues. Germline loops: CDR1 MNHEY, CDR2 SVGEGT. The V segment lost 0 bases and the J segment 4 bases; nucleotides outside the gene matches: 10. CDR3 in amino acids: CASSYSLVGLAGLYEQYF. The CDR3 region has the DNA TGTGCCAGCAGTTACTCCCTCGTGGGACTAGCGGGTTTATACGAGCAGTACTTC.

The V call is TRBV12-3 or TRBV12-4, the J call TRBJ2-1; 12 nucleotides align to TRBD2. V shed 4 bases and J 7 bases; nucleotides not matched to a gene: 5. The CDR3 has 15 residues. The CDR3 DNA reads as TGTGCCAGCAGTTCTGGACTAGCGGGACGGAATGAGCAGTTCTTC. Its translation is CASSSGLAGRNEQFF.

The chain joins TRBV10-3 to TRBJ2-7; TRBD1 is a possible D gene (6 bases). The CDR3 contains 13 residues. Trimming took off 6 bases at V and 6 bases at J, with 15 bases between the two ends. The germline V gene encodes CDR1 ENHRY and CDR2 SYGVKD. The CDR3 reads CAISLQGGREQYF. CDR3 DNA: TGTGCCATCAGCTTACAGGGTGGTCGCGAGCAGTACTTC.

This chain connects TRBV20-1 to TRBJ2-1; no clear D. Germline assignment: CDR1 DFQATT and CDR2 SNEGSKA (reference sequence). V lost 8 bases and J lost 7, with 9 bases in between. CDR3 size: 10 residues. In DNA, the CDR3 is TGCAGTTTGAAGCGTAATGAGCAGTTCTTC. This gives the protein CSLKRNEQFF.

This clonotype was seen more than once but under ten times. The chain couples TRBV5-1 to TRBJ2-7; TRBD1 aligns across 10 bases. With V trimmed by 3 bases and J by 6 bases, 3 bases remained unmatched. The CDR3 is made up of 13 amino acids. The V gene's germline CDR1 is SGHRS and CDR2 YFSETQ. The CDR3 loop reads CASSSRDRGEQYF. In DNA, the CDR3 is TGCGCCAGCAGCTCCCGGGACAGGGGCGAGCAGTACTTC.

The V and J genes are TRBV6-1 and TRBJ1-2; perhaps TRBD1 as D (5 bases). This CDR3 contains 16 residues. Trimming took 7 bases from V and 4 from J, leaving 22 bases between them. Per germline, CDR1 MNHNS and CDR2 SASEGT. CDR3 nucleotide sequence: TGTGCCAGCACTAGGGGTGGGGGGTCAACATTCTATGGCTACACCTTC. Residues: CASTRGGGSTFYGYTF.

The chain joins TRBV7-6 to TRBJ2-1; 9 bases match TRBD1. V gave up 0 bases and J gave up 4 bases; unmatched junction bases: 4. The V gene's germline CDR1 is SGHVS and CDR2 FNYEAQ. This CDR3 is built from 16 residues. The CDR3 here is CASSLAPGTGYNEQFF. CDR3 DNA sequence: TGTGCCAGCAGCTTAGCCCCCGGGACAGGGTACAATGAGCAGTTCTTC.

V gene TRBV4-1 combines with J gene TRBJ1-2, with 7 bases fitting TRBD1. From germline, CDR1 is MGHRA and CDR2 YSYEKL. The CDR3 has 13 residues. Losses at the gene ends were 6 bases for V and 4 bases for J; bases not matched to a gene: 5. The CDR3 is CASRRQGGYGYTF. For the CDR3, the DNA is TGCGCCAGCAGACGACAGGGAGGCTATGGCTACACCTTC.

This clonotype was detected a few times. The genes are TRBV5-1 and TRBJ2-4; D not certain. V lost 4 bases and J 1 base, leaving 15 bases between the germline ends. The CDR3 runs to 16 residues. Germline assignment: CDR1 SGHRS and CDR2 YFSETQ. The CDR3 loop is CASSPRPIGAKNIQYF. The CDR3 DNA reads TGCGCCAGCAGCCCTCGTCCAATCGGGGCCAAAAACATTCAGTACTTC.

The V gene is TRBV5-6, the J gene TRBJ2-1; the D call may be TRBD1 or TRBD2 (5 bases each). V lost 4 bases, J lost 6 bases, and 14 bases lay in between. This CDR3 has 14 amino acids. The germline CDR1 and CDR2 sequences are SGHDT and YYEEEE. The CDR3 region is CASSRGPLSNEQFF. CDR3 DNA sequence: TGTGCCAGCAGCAGGGGACCTCTTAGCAATGAGCAGTTCTTC.

The sample holds a few counts of this clonotype. The chain employs TRBV6-2 or TRBV6-3 and TRBJ1-1; D is uncertain. This CDR3 has 14 amino acids. V lost 2 bases and J 1 base, leaving 8 bases between the germline ends. Germline lookup yields CDR1 MNHEY and CDR2 SVGEGT. The CDR3 reads CASSYTPQNTEAFF. The CDR3 DNA reads TGTGCCAGCAGTTACACTCCACAGAACACTGAAGCTTTCTTT.

There are a few counts of this clonotype. V gene TRBV30 combines with J gene TRBJ2-1; D not resolved. The CDR3 contains 13 residues. Trimming took off 1 base at V and 6 bases at J, with 10 bases between the two ends. CDR1 and CDR2 from the germline V gene are GTSNPN and SVGIG (reference sequence). DNA for the CDR3: TGTGCCTGGAGTGAGCGCTTGCCCAATGAGCAGTTCTTC. Translated: CAWSERLPNEQFF.

The rearrangement uses TRBV7-8 and TRBJ2-3; maybe TRBD2 (6 bases). V was clipped by 7 bases and J by 2 bases, with 13 bases between them. The CDR3 spans 14 residues. From germline, CDR1 is SGHVS and CDR2 FQNEAQ. This CDR3 is CASTAGTFTDTQYF. CDR3 coding DNA: TGTGCCAGCACCGCCGGGACTTTCACAGATACGCAGTATTTT.

The gene calls are TRBV2 and TRBJ1-2, with 7 bases identical to TRBD1. Germline assignment: CDR1 SNHLY and CDR2 FYNNEI. J lost 4 bases, V lost 2 bases, and 10 bases had no gene match. The CDR3 totals 16 residues. The CDR3 reads CASSEFDRASTYGYTF. DNA for the CDR3: TGTGCCAGCAGTGAATTCGACAGGGCCTCGACCTATGGCTACACCTTC.

The chain recombines TRBV5-1 with TRBJ2-7; 10 bases are shared with TRBD1. CDR1 is SGHRS, CDR2 YFSETQ, per germline. With 0 bases clipped from V and 2 bases from J, the junction kept 5 bases outside the gene matches. This CDR3 has 16 residues. The CDR3 nucleotides read TGCGCCAGCAGCTTGGCAGGGACAGGGGATACCTACGAGCAGTACTTC. Protein: CASSLAGTGDTYEQYF.

This sequence joins TRBV11-2 and TRBJ2-2; D gene unclear. The V gene's germline CDR1 is SGHAT and CDR2 FQNNGV. The CDR3 is 13 amino acids. The germline V and J ends were trimmed by 5 bases and 7 bases, with 11 bases remaining between them. CDR3 protein: CASSRSLGGELFF. CDR3 coding DNA: TGTGCCAGCAGCCGGTCCCTTGGCGGGGAGCTGTTTTTT.

This clonotype has just a few counts. The gene calls are TRBV27 and TRBJ2-5; D uncertain. V was trimmed by 1 base and J by 3 bases, leaving 12 bases between them. CDR1 MNHEY and CDR2 SMNVEV come from the germline V gene (reference sequence). The CDR3 is made up of 15 amino acids. CDR3 sequence reads: CASSLYDFTKETQYF. In nucleotides, the CDR3 is TGTGCCAGCAGTTTATACGACTTCACTAAAGAGACCCAGTACTTC.